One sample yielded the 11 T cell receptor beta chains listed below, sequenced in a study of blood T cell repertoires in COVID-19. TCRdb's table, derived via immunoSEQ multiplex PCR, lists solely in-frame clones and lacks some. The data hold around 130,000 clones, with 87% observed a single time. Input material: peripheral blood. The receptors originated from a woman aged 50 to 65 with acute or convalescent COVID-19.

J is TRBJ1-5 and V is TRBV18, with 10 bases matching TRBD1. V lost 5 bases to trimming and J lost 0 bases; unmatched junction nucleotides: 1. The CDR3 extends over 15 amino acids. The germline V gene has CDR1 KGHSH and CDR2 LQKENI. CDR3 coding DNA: TGTGCCAGCTCAGGGACAGGGGATAGCAATCAGCCCCAGCATTTT. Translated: CASSGTGDSNQPQHF.

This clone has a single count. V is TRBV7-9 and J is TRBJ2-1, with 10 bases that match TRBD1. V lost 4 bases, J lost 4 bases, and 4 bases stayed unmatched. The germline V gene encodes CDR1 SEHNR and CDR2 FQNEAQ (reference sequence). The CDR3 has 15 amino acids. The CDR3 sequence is CASSSQDRGYNEQFF. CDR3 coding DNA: TGTGCCAGCAGCTCACAGGACAGGGGGTACAATGAGCAGTTCTTC.

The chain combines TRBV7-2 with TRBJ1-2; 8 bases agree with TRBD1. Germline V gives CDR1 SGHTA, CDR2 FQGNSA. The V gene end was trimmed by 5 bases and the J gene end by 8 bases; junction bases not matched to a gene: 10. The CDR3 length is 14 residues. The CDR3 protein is CASSIDRGREGYTF. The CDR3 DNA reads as TGTGCCAGCAGCATAGACAGGGGAAGAGAGGGCTACACCTTC.

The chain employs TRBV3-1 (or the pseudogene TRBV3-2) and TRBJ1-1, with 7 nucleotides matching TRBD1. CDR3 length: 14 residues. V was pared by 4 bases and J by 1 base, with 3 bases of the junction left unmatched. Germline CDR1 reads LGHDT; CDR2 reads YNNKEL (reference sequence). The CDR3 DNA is TGTGCCAGCAGCCGACAGGGAACGAACACTGAAGCTTTCTTT. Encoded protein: CASSRQGTNTEAFF.

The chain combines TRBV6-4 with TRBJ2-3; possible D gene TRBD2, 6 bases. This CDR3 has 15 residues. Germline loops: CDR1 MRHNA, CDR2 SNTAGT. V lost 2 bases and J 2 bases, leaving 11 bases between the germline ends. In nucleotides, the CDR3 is TGTGCCAGCAGTGACGGCGGGGAGATCACAGATACGCAGTATTTT. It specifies CASSDGGEITDTQYF.

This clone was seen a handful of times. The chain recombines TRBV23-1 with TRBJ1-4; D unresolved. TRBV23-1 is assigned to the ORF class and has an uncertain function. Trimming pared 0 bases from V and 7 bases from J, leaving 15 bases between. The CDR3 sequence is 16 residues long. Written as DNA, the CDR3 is TGCGCCAGCAGTCAATCGCCCCAGGATGAGTGTGAAAAACTGTTTTTT. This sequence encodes CASSQSPQDECEKLFF.

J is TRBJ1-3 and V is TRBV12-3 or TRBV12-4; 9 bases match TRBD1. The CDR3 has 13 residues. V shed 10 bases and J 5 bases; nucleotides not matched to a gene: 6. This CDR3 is CAKDRGKRNTIYF. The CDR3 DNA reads TGTGCCAAGGACAGGGGAAAGAGAAACACCATATATTTT.

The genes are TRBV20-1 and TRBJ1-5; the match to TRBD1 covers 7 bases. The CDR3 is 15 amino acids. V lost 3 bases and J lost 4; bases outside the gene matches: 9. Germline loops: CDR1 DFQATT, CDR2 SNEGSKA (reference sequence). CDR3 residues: CSASYGYRGNQPQHF. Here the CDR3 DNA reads TGCAGTGCTAGTTACGGGTACAGGGGAAATCAGCCCCAGCATTTT.

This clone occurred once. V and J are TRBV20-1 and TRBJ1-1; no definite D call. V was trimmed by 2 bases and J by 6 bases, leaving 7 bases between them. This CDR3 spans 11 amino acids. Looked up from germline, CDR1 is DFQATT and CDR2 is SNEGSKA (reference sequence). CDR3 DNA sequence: TGCAGTGCTAGATTTTTAGCTGAAGCTTTCTTT. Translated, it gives CSARFLAEAFF.

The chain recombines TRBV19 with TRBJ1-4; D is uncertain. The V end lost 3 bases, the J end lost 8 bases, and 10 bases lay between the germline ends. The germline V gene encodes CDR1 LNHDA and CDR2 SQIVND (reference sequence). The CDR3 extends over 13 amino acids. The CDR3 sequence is CASSIFSGEKLFF. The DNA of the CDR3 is TGTGCCAGTAGTATCTTCAGCGGGGAAAAACTGTTTTTT.

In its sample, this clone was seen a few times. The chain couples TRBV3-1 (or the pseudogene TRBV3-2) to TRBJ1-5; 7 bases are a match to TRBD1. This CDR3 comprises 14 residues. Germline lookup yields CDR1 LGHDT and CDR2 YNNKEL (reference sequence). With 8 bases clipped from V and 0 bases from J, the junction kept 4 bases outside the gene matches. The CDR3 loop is CASGTDHSNQPQHF. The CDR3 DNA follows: TGTGCCAGCGGGACAGATCATAGCAATCAGCCCCAGCATTTT.